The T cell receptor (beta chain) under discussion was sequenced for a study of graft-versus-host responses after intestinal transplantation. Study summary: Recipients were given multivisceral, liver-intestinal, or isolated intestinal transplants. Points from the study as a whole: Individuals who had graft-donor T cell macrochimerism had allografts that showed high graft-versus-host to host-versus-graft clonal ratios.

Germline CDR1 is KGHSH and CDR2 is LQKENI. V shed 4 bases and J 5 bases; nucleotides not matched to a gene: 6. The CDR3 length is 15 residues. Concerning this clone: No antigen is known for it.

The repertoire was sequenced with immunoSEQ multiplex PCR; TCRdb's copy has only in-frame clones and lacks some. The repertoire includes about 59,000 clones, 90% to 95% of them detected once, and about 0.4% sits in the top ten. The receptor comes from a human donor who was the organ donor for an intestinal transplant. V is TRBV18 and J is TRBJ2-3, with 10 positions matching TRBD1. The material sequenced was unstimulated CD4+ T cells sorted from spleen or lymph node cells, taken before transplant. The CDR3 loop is CASSLWDRGGDTQYF. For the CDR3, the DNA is TGTGCCAGCTCACTATGGGACAGGGGTGGAGATACGCAGTATTTT.